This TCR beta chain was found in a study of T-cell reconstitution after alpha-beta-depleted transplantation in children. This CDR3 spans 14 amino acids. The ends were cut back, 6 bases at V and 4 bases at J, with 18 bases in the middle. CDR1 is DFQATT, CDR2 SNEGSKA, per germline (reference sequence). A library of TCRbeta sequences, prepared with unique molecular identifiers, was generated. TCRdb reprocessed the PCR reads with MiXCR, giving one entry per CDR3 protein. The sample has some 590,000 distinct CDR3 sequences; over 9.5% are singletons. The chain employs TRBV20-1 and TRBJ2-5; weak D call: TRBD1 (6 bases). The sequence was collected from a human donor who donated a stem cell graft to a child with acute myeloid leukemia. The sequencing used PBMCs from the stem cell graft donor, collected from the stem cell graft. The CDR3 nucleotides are TGCAGTGCACAACCACGAGGGGGTGGAGAGACCCAGTACTTC. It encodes CSAQPRGGGETQYF.